The T cell receptor beta chain under discussion was sequenced for a study of blood T cell repertoires in COVID-19. In the study overall: COVID-19 samples collected from the United States, Italy and Spain covered acute and convalescent phases.

Profiled with immunoSEQ multiplex PCR; TCRdb holds only in-frame clones, not every one. The sample lists approximately 130,000 clones; under 85% were seen once. This clone occurred once. The sequence was obtained from a man in his forties with active or convalescent COVID-19. Sample: peripheral blood.

For the CDR3, the DNA is TGCGCCAGCCGACTAACAGGGGGCGGGAGCACTGAAGCTTTCTTT. Protein: CASRLTGGGSTEAFF. This sequence joins TRBV5-1 and TRBJ1-1; 9 nucleotides agree with TRBD1. The CDR3 covers 15 residues. V lost 7 bases to trimming and J lost 4 bases; unmatched junction nucleotides: 11. Germline CDR1 and CDR2: SGHRS and YFSETQ. Together with reference TRBV5-1 and TRBJ1-1, the CDR3 gives the full variable domain: KAGVTQTPRYLIKTRGQQVTLSCSPISGHRSVSWYQQTPGQGLQFLFEYFSETQRNKGNFPGRFSGRQFSNSRSEMNVSTLELGDSALYLCASRLTGGGSTEAFFGQGTRLTVV.